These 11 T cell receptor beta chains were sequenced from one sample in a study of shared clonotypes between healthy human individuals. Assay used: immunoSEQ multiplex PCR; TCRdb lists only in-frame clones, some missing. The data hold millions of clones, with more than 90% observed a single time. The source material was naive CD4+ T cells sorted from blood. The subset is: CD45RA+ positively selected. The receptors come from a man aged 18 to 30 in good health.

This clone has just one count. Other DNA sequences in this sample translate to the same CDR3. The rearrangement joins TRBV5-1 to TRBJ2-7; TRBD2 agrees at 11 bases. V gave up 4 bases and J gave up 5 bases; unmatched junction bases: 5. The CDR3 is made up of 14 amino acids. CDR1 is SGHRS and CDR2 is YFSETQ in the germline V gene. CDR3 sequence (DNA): TGCGCCAGCAGCCGCACTAGCGGGAGCGACGAGCAGTACTTC. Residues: CASSRTSGSDEQYF. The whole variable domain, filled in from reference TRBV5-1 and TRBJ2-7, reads KAGVTQTPRYLIKTRGQQVTLSCSPISGHRSVSWYQQTPGQGLQFLFEYFSETQRNKGNFPGRFSGRQFSNSRSEMNVSTLELGDSALYLCASSRTSGSDEQYFGPGTRLTVT.

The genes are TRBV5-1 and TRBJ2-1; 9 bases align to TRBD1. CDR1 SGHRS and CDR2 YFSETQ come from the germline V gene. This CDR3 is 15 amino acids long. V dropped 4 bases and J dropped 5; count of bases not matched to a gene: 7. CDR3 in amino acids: CASSPGTGSHNEQFF. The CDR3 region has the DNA TGCGCCAGCAGCCCTGGGACAGGGTCCCACAATGAGCAGTTCTTC.

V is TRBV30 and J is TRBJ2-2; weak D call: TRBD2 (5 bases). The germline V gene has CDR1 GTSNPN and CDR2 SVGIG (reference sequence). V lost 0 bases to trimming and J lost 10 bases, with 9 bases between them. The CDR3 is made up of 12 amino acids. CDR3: CAWSVQRPELFF. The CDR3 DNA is TGTGCCTGGAGTGTACAGCGGCCGGAGCTGTTTTTT.

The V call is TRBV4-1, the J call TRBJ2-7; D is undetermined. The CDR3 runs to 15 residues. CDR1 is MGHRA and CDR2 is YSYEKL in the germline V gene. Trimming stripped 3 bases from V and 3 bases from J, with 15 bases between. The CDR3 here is CASSQKGLMIYEQYF. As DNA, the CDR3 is TGCGCCAGCAGCCAGAAGGGATTGATGATCTACGAGCAGTACTTC.

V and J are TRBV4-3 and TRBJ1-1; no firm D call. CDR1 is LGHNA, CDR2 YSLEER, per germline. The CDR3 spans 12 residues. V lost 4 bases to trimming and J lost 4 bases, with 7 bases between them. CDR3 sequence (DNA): TGCGCCAGCAGCCTCCCCGGCACTGAAGCTTTCTTT. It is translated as CASSLPGTEAFF.

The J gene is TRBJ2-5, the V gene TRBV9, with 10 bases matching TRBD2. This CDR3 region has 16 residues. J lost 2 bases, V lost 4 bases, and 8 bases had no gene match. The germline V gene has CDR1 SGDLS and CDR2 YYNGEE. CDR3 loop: CASSFGTSAKQETQYF. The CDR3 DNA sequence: TGTGCCAGCAGCTTCGGGACTAGCGCAAAACAAGAGACCCAGTACTTC.

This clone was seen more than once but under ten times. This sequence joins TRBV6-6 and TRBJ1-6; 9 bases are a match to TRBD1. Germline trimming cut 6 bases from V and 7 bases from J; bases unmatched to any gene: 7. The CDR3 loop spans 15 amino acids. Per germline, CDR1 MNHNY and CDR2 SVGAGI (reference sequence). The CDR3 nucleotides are TGTGCCAGCAGCTCCACAGGACAGGGGAATTCACCCCTCCACTTT. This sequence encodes CASSSTGQGNSPLHF.

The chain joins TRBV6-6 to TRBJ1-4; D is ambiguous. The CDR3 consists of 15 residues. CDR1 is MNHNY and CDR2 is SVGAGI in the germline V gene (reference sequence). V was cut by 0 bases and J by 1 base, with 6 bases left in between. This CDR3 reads CASSYSRGTNEKLFF. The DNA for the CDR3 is TGTGCCAGCAGTTACTCTCGGGGAACTAATGAAAAACTGTTTTTT.

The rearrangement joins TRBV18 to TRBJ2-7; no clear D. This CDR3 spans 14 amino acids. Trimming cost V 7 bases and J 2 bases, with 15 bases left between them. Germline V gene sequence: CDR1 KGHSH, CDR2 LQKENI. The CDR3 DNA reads TGTGCCAGCTTCGACCCAAAAGGGCCCTACGAGCAGTACTTC. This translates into CASFDPKGPYEQYF.

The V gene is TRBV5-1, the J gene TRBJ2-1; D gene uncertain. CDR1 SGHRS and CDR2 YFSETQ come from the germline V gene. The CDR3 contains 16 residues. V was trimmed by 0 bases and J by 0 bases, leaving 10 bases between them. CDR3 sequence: CASSLVTSSSYNEQFF. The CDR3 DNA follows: TGCGCCAGCAGCTTGGTTACCAGTAGCTCCTACAATGAGCAGTTCTTC.

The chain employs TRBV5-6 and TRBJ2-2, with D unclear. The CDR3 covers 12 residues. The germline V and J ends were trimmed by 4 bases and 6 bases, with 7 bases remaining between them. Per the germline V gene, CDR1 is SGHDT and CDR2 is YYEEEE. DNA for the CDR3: TGTGCCAGCAGCAATATCCCCGGGGAGCTGTTTTTT. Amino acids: CASSNIPGELFF.